This TCR beta chain was obtained from a study of preoperative IRX-2 immunotherapy in early breast cancer. Trimming stripped 7 bases from V and 5 bases from J, with 13 bases between. The germline V gene encodes CDR1 SEHNR and CDR2 FQNEAQ (reference sequence). This CDR3 is built from 13 residues. Treatment: preoperative locoregional IRX-2 cytokine immunotherapy. Preoperative locoregional IRX-2 cytokine immunotherapy was tested in the phase Ib source study. Assay: immunoSEQ multiplex PCR; the TCRdb copy retains only in-frame clones and omits some. The sample carries 20,000 to 30,000 clones, roughly 89% recorded once.

Sequences were derived from tumor tissue, sampled after IRX-2 immunotherapy. The clonotype originates from a human donor with breast cancer. The rearrangement uses TRBV7-9 and TRBJ2-3, with no clear D. The CDR3 is CASTPGALDTQYF. The CDR3 region has the DNA TGTGCCAGCACCCCCGGCGCACTAGATACGCAGTATTTT. The full variable domain, with the rest looked up from reference TRBV7-9 and TRBJ2-3, is DTGVSQNPRHKITKRGQNVTFRCDPISEHNRLYWYRQTLGQGPEFLTYFQNEAQLEKSRLLSDRFSAERPKGSFSTLEIQRTEQGDSAMYLCASTPGALDTQYFGPGTRLTVL.